The 26 T cell receptor beta chains below all came from one sample that was sequenced in a study of blood T cell repertoires in COVID-19. Here immunoSEQ multiplex PCR was the method, and the copy in TCRdb shows in-frame clones only, minus some. The data hold 200,000 to 250,000 clones, with about four fifths observed a single time. Sequenced sample: peripheral blood. The receptors shown here come from an elderly woman with COVID-19, enrolled during active disease.

This chain connects TRBV10-3 to TRBJ1-1; TRBD1 agrees at 12 bases. This CDR3 has 14 amino acids. J was trimmed by 7 bases and V by 5 bases; bases with no gene match: 5. From germline, CDR1 is ENHRY and CDR2 SYGVKD. DNA of the CDR3: TGTGCCATCAGTACCGGGACAGGGGGCGGTGAAGCTTTCTTT. It specifies CAISTGTGGGEAFF.

V gene TRBV7-9 combines with J gene TRBJ1-6; D is unclear. V gave up 4 bases and J gave up 6 bases, with 10 bases separating them. Germline V gene lookup returns CDR1 SEHNR and CDR2 FQNEAQ (reference sequence). The CDR3 is 14 amino acids. The CDR3, as DNA: TGTGCCAGCAGCTCCATCCGAGCTAATTCACCCCTCCACTTT. The encoded protein is CASSSIRANSPLHF.

The chain uses TRBV6-2 or TRBV6-3 and TRBJ2-1; 13 nucleotides match TRBD2. Germline CDR1 and CDR2: MNHEY and SVGEGT. V trimming: 1 base; J trimming: 8 bases; junction bases outside the gene matches: 5. This CDR3 contains 16 residues. CDR3 sequence (DNA): TGTGCCAGCAGTTACTGGGGGACTAGCGGGGTATATGAGCAGTTCTTC. Residues: CASSYWGTSGVYEQFF.

This clone was recorded once. This chain's CDR3 is CASSPGSGTGSSGYTF. CDR3 DNA: TGTGCCAGCTCACCAGGTTCCGGGACAGGGAGCTCTGGCTACACCTTC. The gene calls are TRBV18 and TRBJ1-2; 9 positions agree with TRBD1. CDR3 length: 16 amino acids. Germline loops: CDR1 KGHSH, CDR2 LQKENI. V dropped 2 bases and J dropped 7; count of bases not matched to a gene: 11.

V and J are TRBV18 and TRBJ2-5, with 9 bases fitting TRBD1. After removal of 3 bases from V and 1 base from J, the junction contained 3 bases not matched to a gene. The CDR3 has 15 residues. Germline CDR1 reads KGHSH; CDR2 reads LQKENI. CDR3 loop: CASSPGTGFQETQYF. In DNA, the CDR3 is TGTGCCAGCTCACCGGGGACAGGGTTCCAAGAGACCCAGTACTTC.

V gene TRBV2 combines with J gene TRBJ2-7; D is ambiguous. There are 12 residues in the CDR3. Germline V lookup: CDR1 SNHLY, CDR2 FYNNEI. V lost 7 bases and J 4 bases, leaving 11 bases between the germline ends. Written as DNA, the CDR3 is TGTGCCAGCACGGTCCTCGTTTACGAGCAGTACTTC. This encodes CASTVLVYEQYF.

This clone appeared a single time. The DNA for the CDR3 is TGTGCCAGCAGCTTACAAAGCACAGATACGCAGTATTTT. As protein: CASSLQSTDTQYF. The chain uses TRBV11-3 and TRBJ2-3; no firm D call. The CDR3 runs 13 residues. The germline V gene encodes CDR1 SGHNT and CDR2 YENEEA. Trimming pared 2 bases from V and 0 bases from J, leaving 3 bases between.

The V gene is TRBV5-4, the J gene TRBJ2-3; possible D gene TRBD1, 7 bases. The ends were cut back, 4 bases at V and 5 bases at J, with 14 bases in the middle. The germline CDR1 and CDR2 sequences are SGHNT and YYREEE (reference sequence). The CDR3 covers 14 residues. Written as DNA, the CDR3 is TGTGCCAGCAGCCACCAGGGGGGTGAAGATACGCAGTATTTT. Its protein product is CASSHQGGEDTQYF.

The gene calls are TRBV6-5 and TRBJ1-1; D is perhaps TRBD1 (6 bases). Germline V gives CDR1 MNHEY, CDR2 SVGAGI. This CDR3 has 14 residues. V was clipped by 2 bases and J by 1 base, with 8 bases between them. The CDR3 spells CASSYPGQNTEAFF. The CDR3 region has the DNA TGTGCCAGCAGTTACCCGGGACAGAACACTGAAGCTTTCTTT.

Points on this clone: The sample holds other DNA sequences that translate to the same CDR3. J is TRBJ1-4 and V is TRBV5-1, with D perhaps matching TRBD1 (6 bases). The length of the CDR3 is 14 residues. The V gene lost 2 bases and the J gene lost 1 base, with 6 bases spanning the gap. CDR1 is SGHRS, CDR2 YFSETQ, per germline. The CDR3 nucleotides read TGCGCCAGCAGCTTAGGGGGAACTAATGAAAAACTGTTTTTT. Residues: CASSLGGTNEKLFF.

The chain uses TRBV3-1 (or the pseudogene TRBV3-2) and TRBJ2-1; 15 bases align to TRBD2. Germline V lookup: CDR1 LGHDT, CDR2 YNNKEL (reference sequence). The CDR3 is 17 amino acids. The V gene end was trimmed by 5 bases and the J gene end by 8 bases; junction bases not matched to a gene: 10. The CDR3 nucleotides are TGTGCCAGCAGCAAGTGGACTAGCGGGGGGGCTTTGGATGAGCAGTTCTTC. Translation gives CASSKWTSGGALDEQFF.

The rearrangement links TRBV30 to TRBJ2-2; 11 bases fit TRBD2. The CDR3 length is 16 residues. Germline assignment: CDR1 GTSNPN and CDR2 SVGIG (reference sequence). V shed 4 bases and J 1 base; nucleotides not matched to a gene: 5. The CDR3 DNA is TGTGCCTGGACCTACCTAGCGGGAGGGAACACCGGGGAGCTGTTTTTT. This translates into CAWTYLAGGNTGELFF.

The chain couples TRBV12-3 or TRBV12-4 to TRBJ2-7, with 9 bases aligning to TRBD1. Trimming took 6 bases from V and 6 from J; bases not matched to a gene: 3. The CDR3 sequence is 12 residues long. CDR3 DNA: TGTGCCAGCAGCCGGGACAGGGTCGAGCAGTACTTC. Residues: CASSRDRVEQYF.

The chain is built from TRBV7-9 and TRBJ2-2, with D unclear. Germline V gene sequence: CDR1 SEHNR, CDR2 FQNEAQ (reference sequence). Trimming pared 2 bases from V and 1 base from J, leaving 8 bases between. CDR3 length equals 15 residues. Written as DNA, the CDR3 is TGTGCCAGCAGCTTATTCGGCGGGAACACCGGGGAGCTGTTTTTT. It yields the protein CASSLFGGNTGELFF.

The chain uses TRBV3-1 (or the pseudogene TRBV3-2) and TRBJ2-7; D unresolved. The V gene lost 3 bases and the J gene lost 6 bases, with 9 bases spanning the gap. The CDR3 spans 12 residues. The V gene's germline CDR1 is LGHDT and CDR2 YNNKEL (reference sequence). The CDR3 reads CASSQTFAEQYF. CDR3 nucleotides: TGTGCCAGCAGCCAGACTTTCGCCGAGCAGTACTTC.

A single count supports this clone. The rearrangement uses TRBV7-9 and TRBJ1-4; 9 positions match TRBD1. V shed 3 bases and J 7 bases; nucleotides not matched to a gene: 3. This CDR3 region has 14 residues. Per the germline V gene, CDR1 is SEHNR and CDR2 is FQNEAQ (reference sequence). Here the CDR3 DNA reads TGTGCCAGCAGCTTGGGGACAGGGTCTGAAAAACTGTTTTTT. Residues: CASSLGTGSEKLFF.

This clone was seen only once. The gene calls are TRBV4-1 and TRBJ2-3; TRBD2 agrees at 10 bases. Trimming cost V 1 base and J 5 bases; bases outside gene matches: 6. Germline loops: CDR1 MGHRA, CDR2 YSYEKL. The CDR3 covers 16 residues. CDR3 sequence: CASSQAERGGRDTQYF. The CDR3 bases are TGCGCCAGCAGCCAAGCCGAGCGGGGGGGCCGAGATACGCAGTATTTT.

This chain connects TRBV7-9 to TRBJ2-3; 12 bases fit TRBD2. The V gene end was trimmed by 5 bases and the J gene end by 5 bases; junction bases not matched to a gene: 8. This CDR3 has 16 residues. The germline V gene encodes CDR1 SEHNR and CDR2 FQNEAQ (reference sequence). The CDR3 DNA reads TGTGCCAGCAGCCAACTACTAGCGGGAGGCGGAGATACGCAGTATTTT. The encoded protein is CASSQLLAGGGDTQYF.

V is TRBV30 and J is TRBJ1-3, with 7 bases aligning to TRBD1. CDR3 length: 12 residues. V dropped 7 bases and J dropped 1; count of bases not matched to a gene: 1. CDR1 is GTSNPN and CDR2 is SVGIG in the germline V gene (reference sequence). The CDR3 spells CASGQSGNTIYF. DNA for the CDR3: TGTGCCTCGGGACAGTCTGGAAACACCATATATTTT.

The V call is TRBV5-6, the J call TRBJ1-2; TRBD1 might be the D (5 bases). The CDR3 totals 13 residues. Germline V gives CDR1 SGHDT, CDR2 YYEEEE. Trimming took off 4 bases at V and 4 bases at J, with 11 bases between the two ends. The CDR3 loop is CASSPGGVYGYTF. In DNA, the CDR3 is TGTGCCAGCAGCCCTGGAGGGGTCTATGGCTACACCTTC.

This clone was seen a single time. The chain has TRBV7-9 and TRBJ2-5, with a tentative D call TRBD1 (6 bases). The CDR3 contains 16 residues. V gave up 1 base and J gave up 4 bases, with 16 bases separating them. Germline V gives CDR1 SEHNR, CDR2 FQNEAQ (reference sequence). CDR3 amino acids: CASSLDRVSGVETQYF. The DNA of the CDR3 is TGTGCCAGCAGCTTAGATAGAGTCTCAGGGGTAGAGACCCAGTACTTC. The full variable domain, in which reference TRBV7-9 and TRBJ2-5 provide the parts outside the CDR3, is DTGVSQNPRHKITKRGQNVTFRCDPISEHNRLYWYRQTLGQGPEFLTYFQNEAQLEKSRLLSDRFSAERPKGSFSTLEIQRTEQGDSAMYLCASSLDRVSGVETQYFGPGTRLLVL.

CDR3 sequence: CASTNRDRENEQYF. The CDR3 region has the DNA TGTGCCAGCACCAACCGGGACAGGGAGAACGAGCAGTACTTC. The chain recombines TRBV27 with TRBJ2-7, with 9 bases lining up with TRBD1. V shed 7 bases, J shed 5 bases, and the junction held 9 bases outside the gene matches. The CDR3 is 14 amino acids. Germline loops: CDR1 MNHEY, CDR2 SMNVEV (reference sequence).

This chain links TRBV27 with TRBJ2-3; 12 bases map to TRBD2. The CDR3 sequence is 15 residues long. J gave up 5 bases and V 7 bases, and 7 bases lay outside the gene matches. CDR1 and CDR2 from the germline V gene are MNHEY and SMNVEV (reference sequence). The CDR3: CASNSLAGGEDTQYF. DNA of the CDR3: TGTGCCAGCAATTCTCTAGCGGGAGGGGAAGATACGCAGTATTTT.

The chain is built from TRBV6-7 and TRBJ1-1; D is ambiguous. TRBV6-7 is an ORF, with its function uncertain. This CDR3 region has 13 residues. Trimming stripped 0 bases from V and 3 bases from J, with 5 bases between. CDR3 nucleotides: TGTGCCAGCAGTTACTCGTTCGACACTGAAGCTTTCTTT. Protein: CASSYSFDTEAFF.

This chain uses TRBV7-8 with TRBJ2-6, with 12 bases identical to TRBD2. Losses at the gene ends were 5 bases for V and 4 bases for J; bases not matched to a gene: 24. Germline V gene sequence: CDR1 SGHVS, CDR2 FQNEAQ. This CDR3 has 23 residues. The DNA for the CDR3 is TGTGCCAGCAGCCCGGGATCGAGGGCAACCGGACTAGCGGGGTCGGTCGGGGCCAACGTCCTGACTTTC. As protein: CASSPGSRATGLAGSVGANVLTF. The variable domain in full, with the rest retrieved from reference TRBV7-8 and TRBJ2-6, is GAGVSQSPRYKVAKRGQDVALRCDPISGHVSLFWYQQALGQGPEFLTYFQNEAQLDKSGLPSDRFFAERPEGSVSTLKIQRTQQEDSAVYLCASSPGSRATGLAGSVGANVLTFGAGSRLTVL.

Written as DNA, the CDR3 is TGTGCCAGCACCCTGGTAGCGGGCTACAATGAGCAGTTCTTC. Amino acids: CASTLVAGYNEQFF. V is TRBV7-2 and J is TRBJ2-1; 7 bases are a match to TRBD2. Trimming removed 7 bases from V and 3 bases from J; junction bases left unmatched: 6. The CDR3 runs to 14 residues. CDR1 SGHTA and CDR2 FQGNSA come from the germline V gene.